These 32 T cell receptor beta chains were all obtained from the same sample, sequenced in a study of blood T cell repertoires in COVID-19 (dated by TCRdb to 2020 to 2021). Library preparation employed the immunoSEQ multiplex PCR assay. TCRdb took this table from immuneACCESS and kept in-frame rearrangements with V and J called. Such tables lack part of the clones; where checked against another copy, unresolved V genes explain under half of the gap, and the rest is unexplained. In this sample the table shows 250,000 to 300,000 clones, approximately 80% of which occur a single time. The ten most abundant clones make up 4.2% of the sample. The sequencing sample was made of peripheral blood. These receptors all come from a man between 60 and 75 years old with acute or convalescent COVID-19.

The CDR3 protein is CASSIGTLAGGQETQYF. The CDR3 DNA reads as TGTGCCAGTAGTATAGGAACTCTAGCGGGGGGGCAAGAGACCCAGTACTTC. The V call is TRBV19, the J call TRBJ2-5; 12 bases match TRBD2. This CDR3 contains 17 residues. The V and J ends lost 1 base and 2 bases, in that order; junction bases with no gene match: 5. In germline, CDR1 is LNHDA, CDR2 SQIVND (reference sequence).

The sample holds a few counts of this clone. The J gene is TRBJ1-1, the V gene TRBV18; 7 bases agree with TRBD1. Trimming at V came to 1 base and at J to 0 bases, leaving 5 bases not matched to a gene. Germline V CDR1 and CDR2: KGHSH, LQKENI. This CDR3 is 16 amino acids long. The CDR3 reads CASSPRGTDMNTEAFF. As DNA, the CDR3 is TGTGCCAGCTCACCACGGGGGACAGACATGAACACTGAAGCTTTCTTT.

This clone was detected only once. The genes are TRBV7-8 and TRBJ1-1, with D perhaps TRBD1 (5 bases). The length of the CDR3 is 15 residues. V was pared by 5 bases and J by 1 base, with 14 bases between. Per germline, CDR1 SGHVS and CDR2 FQNEAQ. CDR3 coding DNA: TGTGCCAGCAGCAAAGGGGCGTCCCCGAACACTGAAGCTTTCTTT. Its protein product is CASSKGASPNTEAFF.

A remark on this clone: This CDR3 is also generated by other DNA sequences in the sample. This chain connects TRBV19 to TRBJ1-5; D is ambiguous. Trimming took off 1 base at V and 4 bases at J, with 11 bases between the two ends. CDR1 and CDR2 from the germline V gene are LNHDA and SQIVND (reference sequence). The CDR3 is 15 amino acids. CDR3 nucleotides: TGTGCCAGTAGTATAGGCCAGGCGCTGAATCAGCCCCAGCATTTT. Translated, it gives CASSIGQALNQPQHF.

This rearrangement joins TRBV7-9 to TRBJ2-3; D is possibly TRBD2 (5 bases). The CDR3 runs 16 residues. V was cut by 1 base and J by 3 bases, with 14 bases left in between. Germline loops: CDR1 SEHNR, CDR2 FQNEAQ (reference sequence). CDR3 sequence reads: CASSLGRGSETDTQYF. For the CDR3, the DNA is TGTGCCAGCAGCTTAGGTCGAGGGAGTGAGACAGATACGCAGTATTTT. Supplemented by reference TRBV7-9 and TRBJ2-3, the full variable domain reads DTGVSQNPRHKITKRGQNVTFRCDPISEHNRLYWYRQTLGQGPEFLTYFQNEAQLEKSRLLSDRFSAERPKGSFSTLEIQRTEQGDSAMYLCASSLGRGSETDTQYFGPGTRLTVL.

The gene calls are TRBV4-2 and TRBJ1-4; 10 positions agree with TRBD1. The length of the CDR3 is 15 residues. V dropped 4 bases and J dropped 8; count of bases not matched to a gene: 7. Germline loops: CDR1 LGHNA, CDR2 YNFKEQ. In DNA, the CDR3 is TGTGCCAGCAGCCTTCCGGGACAGGGGTTGGAAAAACTGTTTTTT. Its protein product is CASSLPGQGLEKLFF.

This chain links TRBV7-8 with TRBJ2-6; the D is unclear. From germline, CDR1 is SGHVS and CDR2 FQNEAQ. The V gene lost 10 bases and the J gene lost 13 bases, with 5 bases spanning the gap. This CDR3 is built from 8 residues. CDR3 amino acids: CATPVLTF. The CDR3 DNA sequence: TGTGCCACCCCGGTCCTGACTTTC.

The gene calls are TRBV7-9 and TRBJ2-3; 8 bases map to TRBD2. V trimming: 5 bases; J trimming: 3 bases; junction bases outside the gene matches: 7. Germline CDR1 and CDR2: SEHNR and FQNEAQ (reference sequence). This CDR3 contains 15 residues. The CDR3 bases are TGTGCCAGCAGCCGAGGGGGACTAGGGACAGATACGCAGTATTTT. Its protein product is CASSRGGLGTDTQYF.

In the case of this clone: One end of the junction is discordant with germline, which a read error may explain. The chain employs TRBV27 and TRBJ2-3, with a possible D match to TRBD2 (6 bases). The CDR3 has 15 amino acids. Germline V lookup: CDR1 MNHEY, CDR2 SMNVEV (reference sequence). In DNA, the CDR3 is TGTGCCAGTAGTTTCAGGCTAGCCAAGGGAGGTACGCAGTATTTT. Translating gives CASSFRLAKGGTQYF.

The chain recombines TRBV7-2 with TRBJ2-7; the match to TRBD2 covers 11 bases. The CDR3 is 15 residues long. Unmatched junction bases numbered 4, after V lost 1 base and J lost 5 bases. Germline V lookup: CDR1 SGHTA, CDR2 FQGNSA. The CDR3 reads CASSLVASGRNEQYF. The CDR3 bases are TGTGCCAGCAGCTTAGTGGCTAGCGGGAGGAACGAGCAGTACTTC.

This clone was seen just once. CDR3: CASSSGSGGGQPQHF. Here the CDR3 DNA reads TGTGCCAGCAGCTCTGGGAGCGGGGGCGGGCAGCCCCAGCATTTT. V and J are TRBV3-1 (or the pseudogene TRBV3-2) and TRBJ1-5, with TRBD1 as a possible D gene (6 bases). This CDR3 contains 15 residues. The V gene's germline CDR1 is LGHDT and CDR2 YNNKEL (reference sequence). The germline V and J ends were trimmed by 5 bases and 7 bases, with 18 bases remaining between them.

Here the CDR3 reads CASSQGLSEGATGNTIYF. CDR3 sequence (DNA): TGCGCCAGCAGCCAAGGACTAAGCGAGGGTGCGACTGGAAACACCATATATTTT. The rearrangement joins TRBV4-3 to TRBJ1-3; no definite D call. The germline V and J ends were trimmed by 1 base and 2 bases, with 18 bases remaining between them. Germline CDR1 reads LGHNA; CDR2 reads YSLEER. This CDR3 comprises 18 residues.

The rearrangement links TRBV7-9 to TRBJ2-2, with TRBD2 identical over 7 bases. This CDR3 is built from 15 residues. Germline V gene lookup returns CDR1 SEHNR and CDR2 FQNEAQ (reference sequence). Trimming removed 1 base from V and 4 bases from J; junction bases left unmatched: 3. The DNA of the CDR3 is TGTGCCAGCAGCTTAGAACTAGCGCTCACCGGGGAGCTGTTTTTT. Residues: CASSLELALTGELFF.

This clone was seen a handful of times. This chain joins TRBV3-1 (or the pseudogene TRBV3-2) and TRBJ2-3; perhaps TRBD1 as D (6 bases). Germline V gene lookup returns CDR1 LGHDT and CDR2 YNNKEL (reference sequence). Trimming pared 4 bases from V and 1 base from J, leaving 15 bases between. There are 16 residues in the CDR3. CDR3: CASSPHRDTRTDTQYF. For the CDR3, the DNA is TGTGCCAGCAGCCCCCACCGGGACACCCGCACAGATACGCAGTATTTT.

The V and J genes are TRBV4-3 and TRBJ1-1, with unresolved D. Germline V gives CDR1 LGHNA, CDR2 YSLEER. CDR3 length: 13 amino acids. Trimming cost V 3 bases and J 11 bases, with 16 bases left between them. In DNA, the CDR3 is TGCGCCAGCAGCCAGGGTCGTAACAGTAGGGCTTTCTTT. Residues: CASSQGRNSRAFF.

This clone was seen only a few times. The V call is TRBV11-2, the J call TRBJ2-7; D remains unclear. There are 11 residues in the CDR3. Germline CDR1 SGHAT, CDR2 FQNNGV. The germline V and J ends were trimmed by 4 bases and 6 bases, with 7 bases remaining between them. The CDR3, as DNA: TGTGCCAGCAGCTACCACACCGAGCAGTACTTC. It specifies CASSYHTEQYF.

The CDR3 nucleotides read TGTGCCAGCAGCCTTGGGACAGGGAGCAATGAGCAGTTCTTC. Its translation is CASSLGTGSNEQFF. The gene calls are TRBV9 and TRBJ2-1, with 9 bases that match TRBD1. The germline V gene encodes CDR1 SGDLS and CDR2 YYNGEE. V trimming: 4 bases; J trimming: 6 bases; junction bases outside the gene matches: 5. This CDR3 comprises 14 residues.

This clone has only one observation. This rearrangement joins TRBV7-3 to TRBJ1-2; 11 nucleotides line up with TRBD1. This CDR3 is built from 15 residues. Germline V gives CDR1 SGHTA, CDR2 FQGTGA. Germline trimming cut 5 bases from V and 3 bases from J; bases unmatched to any gene: 5. CDR3 protein: CASSPSGQGDYGYTF. CDR3 sequence (DNA): TGTGCCAGCAGCCCCTCGGGACAGGGGGACTATGGCTACACCTTC. Combining the CDR3 with reference TRBV7-3 and TRBJ1-2 gives the whole variable domain GAGVSQTPSNKVTEKGKYVELRCDPISGHTALYWYRQSLGQGPEFLIYFQGTGAADDSGLPNDRFFAVRPEGSVSTLKIQRTERGDSAVYLCASSPSGQGDYGYTFGSGTRLTVV.

This rearrangement joins TRBV21-1 to TRBJ1-1. TRBV21-1 is annotated as a pseudogene. The CDR3 contains 12 residues. The CDR3 DNA reads as TGTGCCATATGTTCGGGGGGCACTGAAGCTTTCTTT. Translated, it gives CAICSGGTEAFF.

The genes are TRBV7-9 and TRBJ2-1; D is undetermined. The germline V gene encodes CDR1 SEHNR and CDR2 FQNEAQ (reference sequence). Between the trimmed V and J ends, which lost 1 base and 6 bases, there was a span of 7 bases. The CDR3 contains 13 residues. CDR3 region: CASSLVPSNEQFF. CDR3 nucleotide sequence: TGTGCCAGCAGCTTAGTACCTAGCAATGAGCAGTTCTTC.

The chain employs TRBV3-1 (or the pseudogene TRBV3-2) and TRBJ2-2; a possible D gene is TRBD2 (5 bases). Deletions cut 2 bases from V and 1 base from J, with 14 bases between. Germline-derived CDR1 and CDR2 are LGHDT and YNNKEL (reference sequence). This CDR3 has 17 residues. The CDR3 DNA sequence: TGTGCCAGCAGCCAACTCCACCCAGCGGAGAACACCGGGGAGCTGTTTTTT. Encoded protein: CASSQLHPAENTGELFF.

The chain recombines TRBV19 with TRBJ1-2; TRBD1 agrees at 9 bases. The V and J ends lost 6 bases and 2 bases, in that order; junction bases with no gene match: 4. The germline V gene has CDR1 LNHDA and CDR2 SQIVND (reference sequence). The CDR3 length is 14 residues. The CDR3 DNA follows: TGTGCCAGTAGGGGGACAGGGCCGAACTATGGCTACACCTTC. Protein product: CASRGTGPNYGYTF. The full variable domain, rest sourced from reference TRBV19 and TRBJ1-2, is DGGITQSPKYLFRKEGQNVTLSCEQNLNHDAMYWYRQDPGQGLRLIYYSQIVNDFQKGDIAEGYSVSREKKESFPLTVTSAQKNPTAFYLCASRGTGPNYGYTFGSGTRLTVV.

This clone was counted once. V gene TRBV4-2 combines with J gene TRBJ2-3, with TRBD2 matching over 8 bases. V lost 4 bases and J lost 5; bases outside the gene matches: 11. Germline V gene lookup returns CDR1 LGHNA and CDR2 YNFKEQ. The CDR3 loop spans 16 amino acids. In DNA form, the CDR3 reads TGTGCCAGCAGCCCAAAGGATTATGGGACTAGAGATACGCAGTATTTT. It translates to CASSPKDYGTRDTQYF.

This chain uses TRBV7-9 with TRBJ1-1; unclear D gene. In germline, CDR1 is SEHNR, CDR2 FQNEAQ (reference sequence). CDR3 length: 14 amino acids. V dropped 0 bases and J dropped 0 bases, with 5 bases sitting between them. The CDR3 DNA sequence: TGTGCCAGCAGCTTAGCCGGAGTGAACACTGAAGCTTTCTTT. It codes for CASSLAGVNTEAFF.

This sequence joins TRBV20-1 and TRBJ2-3; D unclear. CDR1 is DFQATT, CDR2 SNEGSKA, per germline (reference sequence). V was trimmed by 5 bases and J by 4 bases, leaving 4 bases between them. The CDR3 is 10 residues long. In nucleotides, the CDR3 is TGCAGTGCTCAGGCAGATACGCAGTATTTT. Amino acid sequence: CSAQADTQYF.

J is TRBJ1-5 and V is TRBV15; 8 positions agree with TRBD1. The germline gives CDR1 LNHNV, CDR2 YYDKDF (reference sequence). The junction had 4 bases not matched to a gene; V was cut back by 0 bases and J by 6 bases. The CDR3 has 15 amino acids. Here the CDR3 DNA reads TGTGCCACCAGCAGAGATCCAGGGGGCAGTCAGCCCCAGCATTTT. It translates to CATSRDPGGSQPQHF.

In its sample, this clone was seen once. The CDR3 DNA reads as TGCGCCAGCAGTCAATCGGGGCAGTATAGGCATGAGACCCAGTACTTC. The encoded protein is CASSQSGQYRHETQYF. This chain links TRBV23-1 with TRBJ2-5, with D perhaps TRBD1 (5 bases). TRBV23-1 is designated an ORF whose function remains uncertain. The length of the CDR3 is 16 residues. V lost 0 bases and J 5 bases, leaving 16 bases between the germline ends.

DNA of the CDR3: TGTGCCAGCTCACCAATGCAACAGGGGCCCGGCTTAGGAGGCCAAGAGACCCAGTACTTC. Translating gives CASSPMQQGPGLGGQETQYF. J is TRBJ2-5 and V is TRBV18; 7 bases are shared with TRBD1. Trimming removed 2 bases from V and 1 base from J; junction bases left unmatched: 19. CDR1 KGHSH and CDR2 LQKENI come from the germline V gene. This CDR3 region has 20 residues.

The J gene is TRBJ2-1, the V gene TRBV30; D is perhaps TRBD2 (7 bases). Germline V gene lookup returns CDR1 GTSNPN and CDR2 SVGIG (reference sequence). The CDR3 spans 18 residues. The V end was cut by 0 bases, the J end by 3 bases, with 21 bases between. CDR3 amino acids: CAWSVHGFGRGYYNEQFF. CDR3 DNA: TGTGCCTGGAGTGTACATGGATTTGGGAGGGGGTACTACAATGAGCAGTTCTTC.

This chain links TRBV7-6 with TRBJ2-7, with D possibly matching TRBD2 (6 bases). In germline, CDR1 is SGHVS, CDR2 FNYEAQ. With 0 bases removed from V and 3 bases from J, the gap between germline ends came to 15 bases. The CDR3 runs to 16 residues. The CDR3 DNA reads as TGTGCCAGCAGCTTAGCGGCTAGCGAACACAACTACGAGCAGTACTTC. Translation gives CASSLAASEHNYEQYF.

The gene calls are TRBV10-3 and TRBJ2-7, with 9 nucleotides matching TRBD1. Unmatched junction bases numbered 9, after V lost 7 bases and J lost 5 bases. Germline lookup yields CDR1 ENHRY and CDR2 SYGVKD. The CDR3 is 14 residues long. The CDR3 here is CAITSGQGNHEQYF. The CDR3 DNA reads TGTGCCATCACCTCGGGACAGGGCAACCACGAGCAGTACTTC.

The genes are TRBV27 and TRBJ1-6; 7 bases fit TRBD1. From germline, CDR1 is MNHEY and CDR2 SMNVEV (reference sequence). V dropped 5 bases and J dropped 5; count of bases not matched to a gene: 6. This CDR3 is built from 15 residues. The chain's CDR3 is CASSPGTAHNSPLHF. The CDR3 bases are TGTGCCAGCAGTCCGGGGACAGCCCATAATTCACCCCTCCACTTT.